This passage covers 23 T cell receptor beta chains from one sample sequenced in a study of human T cells and chemical hapten exposure. The time point denotes: patch test 1, 2 weeks after DPC sensitization. Treatment indicated: therapeutic diphenylcyclopropenone sensitization with weekly scalp DPC. TCRdb reprocessed the RACE reads via MiXCR and lists one record per CDR3 protein. The data show about 120,000 distinct CDR3 sequences, 9% to 13% seen once. The sample consisted of whole blood, taken in connection with sensitization to the hapten diphenylcyclopropenone (DPC). The source of these receptors is a woman aged 45-65 years with alopecia areata. Some clones in this sample may be carry-over from other donors' samples.

This clonotype was seen at least ten times. The CDR3 coding sequence is TGTGCCAGCAGCTCCCGTCCCGACTCGCGGCAGTACTTC. Translating gives CASSSRPDSRQYF. The rearrangement links TRBV7-6 to TRBJ2-7; D call uncertain. The germline V gene has CDR1 SGHVS and CDR2 FNYEAQ. The V end lost 4 bases, the J end lost 9 bases, and 16 bases lay between the germline ends. The CDR3 totals 13 residues.

The chain couples TRBV7-2 to TRBJ2-1, with D maybe TRBD2 (6 bases). The CDR3 loop spans 16 amino acids. V was cut by 4 bases and J by 2 bases, with 15 bases left in between. Germline loops: CDR1 SGHTA, CDR2 FQGNSA. The CDR3 region has the DNA TGTGCCAGCAGCTCCTATAGCGGAGCCGCCTACAATGAGCAGTTCTTC. It yields the protein CASSSYSGAAYNEQFF.

This clonotype was picked up many times. The chain joins TRBV15 to TRBJ1-2; D gene ambiguous. Trimming left V 1 base short and J 4 bases short, with 13 bases between. Per germline, CDR1 LNHNV and CDR2 YYDKDF (reference sequence). This CDR3 contains 15 residues. CDR3 bases: TGTGCCACCAGCAGAGTTACAGCGAGGGCCTATGGCTACACCTTC. It yields the protein CATSRVTARAYGYTF.

The chain combines TRBV7-9 with TRBJ2-5; tentative D call: TRBD1 (6 bases). V was clipped by 5 bases and J by 5 bases, with 12 bases between them. This CDR3 spans 13 amino acids. Per the germline V gene, CDR1 is SEHNR and CDR2 is FQNEAQ (reference sequence). The CDR3 loop reads CASSLRQEETQYF. The CDR3 DNA reads TGTGCCAGCAGCCTCCGACAGGAGGAGACCCAGTACTTC. Full variable domain (remainder filled in from reference TRBV7-9 and TRBJ2-5): DTGVSQNPRHKITKRGQNVTFRCDPISEHNRLYWYRQTLGQGPEFLTYFQNEAQLEKSRLLSDRFSAERPKGSFSTLEIQRTEQGDSAMYLCASSLRQEETQYFGPGTRLLVL.

This clonotype has ten or more counts. This chain connects TRBV10-3 to TRBJ2-5, with TRBD2 identical over 7 bases. The CDR3 runs 16 residues. Germline V CDR1 and CDR2: ENHRY, SYGVKD. Trimming removed 10 bases from V and 1 base from J; junction bases left unmatched: 15. This CDR3 is CATQRAGMRSQETQYF. The CDR3 DNA follows: TGTGCCACTCAGAGAGCGGGAATGAGGTCCCAAGAGACCCAGTACTTC.

The chain couples TRBV5-1 to TRBJ2-7; TRBD1 is a possible D gene (6 bases). Trimming stripped 3 bases from V and 5 bases from J, with 15 bases between. Per the germline V gene, CDR1 is SGHRS and CDR2 is YFSETQ. This CDR3 contains 14 residues. The DNA of the CDR3 is TGCGCCAGCAGCTCACAGGGTCCGAACAACGAGCAGTACTTC. It encodes CASSSQGPNNEQYF.

The chain links TRBV7-2 to TRBJ2-2; 7 nucleotides line up with TRBD1. V was pared by 1 base and J by 0 bases, with 5 bases of the junction left unmatched. The CDR3 consists of 17 residues. The germline V gene encodes CDR1 SGHTA and CDR2 FQGNSA. CDR3 sequence (DNA): TGTGCCAGCAGCTTAGTGGGACAGACAACGAACACCGGGGAGCTGTTTTTT. Translating it yields CASSLVGQTTNTGELFF.

This clonotype showed up many times. The chain is built from TRBV27 and TRBJ2-1; tentatively, D is TRBD2 (6 bases). Trimming stripped 5 bases from V and 4 bases from J, with 15 bases between. Germline CDR1 is MNHEY and CDR2 is SMNVEV (reference sequence). This CDR3 is built from 15 residues. The DNA of the CDR3 is TGTGCCAGCAGTCCCTTTGGTGGAGGGTACAATGAGCAGTTCTTC. It translates to CASSPFGGGYNEQFF.

This clonotype was counted between two and nine times. V usage is TRBV5-6 and J usage is TRBJ2-7; D not certain. V was trimmed by 0 bases and J by 0 bases, leaving 1 base between them. The CDR3 runs 12 residues. Germline CDR1 is SGHDT and CDR2 is YYEEEE. Here the CDR3 reads CASSLVSYEQYF. CDR3 in DNA: TGTGCCAGCAGCTTGGTCTCCTACGAGCAGTACTTC.

This clonotype was counted at least ten times. This chain links TRBV20-1 with TRBJ1-1; D gene unclear. The V end was cut by 6 bases, the J end by 1 base, with 9 bases between. The germline V gene encodes CDR1 DFQATT and CDR2 SNEGSKA (reference sequence). CDR3 length: 12 residues. The CDR3 reads CSAKDPNTEAFF. DNA for the CDR3: TGCAGTGCGAAGGACCCGAACACTGAAGCTTTCTTT.

This clonotype was counted only a few times. V usage is TRBV5-5 and J usage is TRBJ1-5, with 7 bases lining up with TRBD1. This CDR3 has 14 residues. Per germline, CDR1 SGHKS and CDR2 YYEKEE (reference sequence). With 2 bases clipped from V and 7 bases from J, the junction kept 6 bases outside the gene matches. The CDR3 here is CASSLQGSPQPQHF. CDR3 DNA: TGTGCCAGCAGCTTACAGGGGTCTCCCCAGCCCCAGCATTTT.

The chain uses TRBV6-1 and TRBJ1-1; 7 bases map to TRBD1. In germline, CDR1 is MNHNS, CDR2 SASEGT. This CDR3 has 13 residues. The V segment lost 6 bases and the J segment 0 bases; nucleotides outside the gene matches: 1. This CDR3 reads CASRTGLNTEAFF. The CDR3 nucleotides are TGTGCCAGCAGGACAGGGTTGAACACTGAAGCTTTCTTT.

This clonotype occurred many times. The chain recombines TRBV7-9 with TRBJ2-5; 8 bases are a match to TRBD2. After removal of 5 bases from V and 4 bases from J, the junction contained 9 bases not matched to a gene. CDR1 is SEHNR, CDR2 FQNEAQ, per germline (reference sequence). The CDR3 is 15 residues long. The CDR3 DNA reads TGTGCCAGCAGCCCGGGAGCGGGAGCGCGAGAGACCCAGTACTTC. It encodes CASSPGAGARETQYF.

V and J are TRBV19 and TRBJ1-5, with TRBD1 as a possible D gene (5 bases). This CDR3 is built from 17 residues. Germline-derived CDR1 and CDR2 are LNHDA and SQIVND (reference sequence). The ends were cut back, 5 bases at V and 1 base at J, with 18 bases in the middle. This CDR3 reads CASSLYPTGKSNQPQHF. For the CDR3, the DNA is TGTGCCAGTAGTCTTTACCCCACAGGAAAAAGCAATCAGCCCCAGCATTTT.

The V call is TRBV18, the J call TRBJ2-3, with D possibly being TRBD2 (5 bases). CDR3 length equals 13 residues. Between the trimmed V and J ends, which lost 3 bases and 7 bases, there was a span of 11 bases. Per the germline V gene, CDR1 is KGHSH and CDR2 is LQKENI. This CDR3 reads CASSPGDGNTQYF. For the CDR3, the DNA is TGTGCCAGCTCACCGGGAGACGGGAATACGCAGTATTTT. The full variable domain, rest sourced from reference TRBV18 and TRBJ2-3, is NAGVMQNPRHLVRRRGQEARLRCSPMKGHSHVYWYRQLPEEGLKFMVYLQKENIIDESGMPKERFSAEFPKEGPSILRIQQVVRGDSAAYFCASSPGDGNTQYFGPGTRLTVL.

This clonotype has ten or more counts. The rearrangement joins TRBV2 to TRBJ2-2, with D possibly TRBD1 on 6 matching bases. The germline V gene has CDR1 SNHLY and CDR2 FYNNEI. CDR3 size: 14 residues. V was trimmed by 6 bases and J by 9 bases, leaving 17 bases between them. In nucleotides, the CDR3 is TGTGCCAGCAGGGCTAGACAGGCGTCGAGGGAGCTGTTTTTT. Protein: CASRARQASRELFF. Together with reference TRBV2 and TRBJ2-2, the CDR3 gives the full variable domain: EPEVTQTPSHQVTQMGQEVILRCVPISNHLYFYWYRQILGQKVEFLVSFYNNEISEKSEIFDDQFSVERPDGSNFTLKIRSTKLEDSAMYFCASRARQASRELFFGEGSRLTVL.

This clonotype has a handful of counts. This rearrangement joins TRBV6-2 or TRBV6-3 to TRBJ2-6, with 9 bases aligning to TRBD1. CDR1 is MNHEY and CDR2 is SVGEGT in the germline V gene. This CDR3 is 19 amino acids long. J lost 3 bases, V lost 7 bases, and 16 bases had no gene match. The CDR3 DNA reads as TGTGCCAGCACCCTGAGACGGGACAGGGAAGGTGTTGGGGCCAACGTCCTGACTTTC. It yields the protein CASTLRRDREGVGANVLTF.

This clonotype was observed at least ten times. The rearrangement joins TRBV18 to TRBJ1-5, with D unclear. CDR1 is KGHSH and CDR2 is LQKENI in the germline V gene. V lost 2 bases and J 4 bases, leaving 9 bases between the germline ends. CDR3 length equals 14 residues. CDR3 nucleotide sequence: TGTGCCAGCTCACCAGAATCGGGGAATCAGCCCCAGCATTTT. Translation: CASSPESGNQPQHF.

The chain couples TRBV7-2 to TRBJ2-6; D may correspond to TRBD1 or TRBD2 (5 bases each). Trimming left V 1 base short and J 2 bases short, with 6 bases between. This CDR3 has 15 residues. CDR1 is SGHTA, CDR2 FQGNSA, per germline. The CDR3 loop is CASSLGGAGANVLTF. The CDR3 DNA reads as TGTGCCAGCAGCTTAGGAGGGGCTGGGGCCAACGTCCTGACTTTC.

This clonotype was detected many times. V usage is TRBV20-1 and J usage is TRBJ1-5, with TRBD1 matching over 7 bases. The CDR3 is 16 amino acids. CDR1 is DFQATT, CDR2 SNEGSKA, per germline (reference sequence). Losses at the gene ends were 5 bases for V and 1 base for J; bases not matched to a gene: 11. CDR3 residues: CSAPTGRMGSNQPQHF. The CDR3 region has the DNA TGCAGTGCTCCGACAGGGCGGATGGGGAGCAATCAGCCCCAGCATTTT.

This clonotype was seen at least ten times. The genes are TRBV28 and TRBJ1-1; D unclear. Germline loops: CDR1 MDHEN, CDR2 SYDVKM. V lost 1 base to trimming and J lost 6 bases, with 3 bases between them. The CDR3 is 11 amino acids. CDR3 sequence (DNA): TGTGCCAGCAGTTTATCTGCTGAAGCTTTCTTT. Its protein is CASSLSAEAFF.

This clonotype was detected only a few times. This chain joins TRBV7-9 and TRBJ1-2; no clear D. The ends were cut back, 2 bases at V and 7 bases at J, with 14 bases in the middle. Germline values: CDR1 SEHNR, CDR2 FQNEAQ (reference sequence). The CDR3 has 14 residues. CDR3 amino acids: CASSLIRLSGGYTF. Here the CDR3 DNA reads TGTGCCAGCAGCTTAATCAGGTTAAGCGGTGGCTACACCTTC.

This clonotype appeared a few times. The chain is built from TRBV7-9 and TRBJ2-5, with no clear D. Germline assignment: CDR1 SEHNR and CDR2 FQNEAQ (reference sequence). Deletions cut 3 bases from V and 2 bases from J, with 13 bases between. The CDR3 consists of 15 residues. CDR3 protein: CASSFPTYRQETQYF. The CDR3 nucleotides are TGTGCCAGCAGCTTCCCAACCTATAGACAAGAGACCCAGTACTTC.